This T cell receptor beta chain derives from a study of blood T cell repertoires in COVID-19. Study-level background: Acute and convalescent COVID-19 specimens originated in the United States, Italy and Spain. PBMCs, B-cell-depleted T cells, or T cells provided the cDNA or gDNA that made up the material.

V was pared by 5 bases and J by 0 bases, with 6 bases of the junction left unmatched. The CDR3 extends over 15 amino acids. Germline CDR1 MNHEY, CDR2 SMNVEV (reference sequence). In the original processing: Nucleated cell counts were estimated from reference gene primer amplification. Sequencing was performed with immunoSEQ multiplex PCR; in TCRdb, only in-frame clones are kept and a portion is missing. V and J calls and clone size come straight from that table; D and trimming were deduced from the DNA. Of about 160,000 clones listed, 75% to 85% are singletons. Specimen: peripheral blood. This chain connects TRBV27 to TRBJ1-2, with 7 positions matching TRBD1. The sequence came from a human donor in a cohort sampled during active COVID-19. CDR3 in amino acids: CASSPGTASNYGYTF. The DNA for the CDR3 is TGTGCCAGCAGTCCGGGGACAGCTTCTAACTATGGCTACACCTTC.